What follows is one T cell receptor (beta chain) and its context. Its antigen is as yet unknown. The data originate from a study of shared clonotypes between healthy human individuals. The ends lost 8 bases at V and 0 bases at J; junction bases unmatched: 4. Germline values: CDR1 LNHDA, CDR2 SQIVND (reference sequence). This CDR3 comprises 13 residues. Tens of thousands of T cell genomes, or 200 ng DNA, went into the sorted-subset replicate PCRs. Some clones are missing from TCRdb's copy, which holds only in-frame ones; the method was immunoSEQ multiplex PCR. The sample has roughly 2.5 million clones, around 90% seen once; the top ten hold over 0.12%. Study-wide findings and caveats: Shared clonotypes: approximately 5% naive CD4, about 3.3% naive CD8, about 2.4% memory CD4, around 0.4% memory CD8. A generally larger estimated richness was seen in naive subsets than in memory subsets. The generation probabilities recorded for non-shared clonotypes fell below those of clonotypes shared by all four donors.

The chain recombines TRBV19 with TRBJ2-7, with 7 nucleotides matching TRBD1. This TCR was sampled from a man younger than 30 in good health. Sequenced material: naive CD4+ T cells sorted from blood. Specified subset: CD45RA+ positively selected. CDR3 in DNA: TGTGCCAGTCTGGACAGGAGCTCCTACGAGCAGTACTTC. Encoded protein: CASLDRSSYEQYF.